The 22 T cell receptor beta chains below were found in one sample sequenced in a study of T-cell reconstitution after alpha-beta-depleted transplantation in children. It was with unique molecular identifiers that the TCRbeta library was prepared. TCRdb processed the PCR reads anew with MiXCR; each CDR3 protein has one entry. The sample contains about 130,000 distinct CDR3 sequences, about 9.5% of which appear only once. This specimen was PBMCs, mostly from graft donor cells, taken 180 days after TCRalphabeta/CD19-depleted stem cell transplant. These receptors all come from a girl under three years old who had a stem cell transplant for combined immunodeficiency, so the T cells may come from the graft donor.

The J gene is TRBJ1-5, the V gene TRBV20-1; 7 bases agree with TRBD1. V dropped 0 bases and J dropped 6; count of bases not matched to a gene: 8. CDR1 and CDR2 (germline): DFQATT, SNEGSKA (reference sequence). The CDR3 covers 15 residues. The CDR3 sequence is CSARDRYRGGQPQHF. The DNA for the CDR3 is TGCAGTGCTAGAGATCGCTACAGGGGAGGTCAGCCCCAGCATTTT.

The DNA of the CDR3 is TGTGCCATCACCCGGGACAGGGGCACAGATACGCAGTATTTT. It translates to CAITRDRGTDTQYF. The chain uses TRBV10-3 and TRBJ2-3; 9 positions match TRBD1. CDR1 ENHRY and CDR2 SYGVKD come from the germline V gene. V was clipped by 7 bases and J by 1 base; unmatched bases: 3. This CDR3 comprises 14 residues.

The sample holds a few counts of this clonotype. CDR3 in DNA: TGTGCCAGCAGTTTCGGACTGCTCACAGATACGCAGTATTTT. It translates to CASSFGLLTDTQYF. The rearrangement links TRBV12-3 or TRBV12-4 to TRBJ2-3, with D possibly TRBD2 on 5 matching bases. The CDR3 sequence is 14 residues long. Trimming took off 3 bases at V and 2 bases at J, with 9 bases between the two ends.

This chain joins TRBV7-8 and TRBJ1-5; no clear D. The CDR3 has 17 residues. In germline, CDR1 is SGHVS, CDR2 FQNEAQ. Trimming stripped 5 bases from V and 0 bases from J, with 17 bases between. The DNA of the CDR3 is TGTGCCAGCAGCGTCCGGGGAAAGGCGGATAGCAATCAGCCCCAGCATTTT. This translates into CASSVRGKADSNQPQHF.

This clonotype has a count of ten or more. The chain couples TRBV7-2 to TRBJ2-3, with TRBD1 identical over 8 bases. The V and J ends lost 3 bases and 4 bases, in that order; junction bases with no gene match: 6. Germline lookup yields CDR1 SGHTA and CDR2 FQGNSA. The CDR3 is 15 residues long. The CDR3 region is CASSFRQGRSDTQYF. CDR3 nucleotide sequence: TGTGCCAGCAGCTTTCGACAGGGGAGGTCAGATACGCAGTATTTT.

This clonotype was picked up a small number of times. The chain combines TRBV10-3 with TRBJ1-5; D gene ambiguous. Germline V gene sequence: CDR1 ENHRY, CDR2 SYGVKD. The CDR3 contains 14 residues. V was cut by 3 bases and J by 3 bases, with 9 bases left in between. CDR3 protein: CAISEGGFNQPQHF. DNA for the CDR3: TGTGCCATCAGTGAAGGAGGTTTCAATCAGCCCCAGCATTTT.

This clonotype was seen more than once but under ten times. The chain joins TRBV20-1 to TRBJ2-3, with D tentatively TRBD1 or TRBD2 (5 bases each). This CDR3 region has 16 residues. Per the germline V gene, CDR1 is DFQATT and CDR2 is SNEGSKA (reference sequence). Trimming cost V 1 base and J 0 bases, with 14 bases left between them. The CDR3: CSARATPGPSTDTQYF. Here the CDR3 DNA reads TGCAGTGCTAGAGCAACGCCGGGACCTAGCACAGATACGCAGTATTTT.

The gene calls are TRBV14 and TRBJ2-1, with D possibly being TRBD1 or TRBD2 (5 bases each). This CDR3 is built from 15 residues. With 0 bases removed from V and 2 bases from J, the gap between germline ends came to 8 bases. Per the germline V gene, CDR1 is SGHDN and CDR2 is FVKESK. The CDR3 DNA reads TGTGCCAGCAGCCAAGAAAGAGGGGCCTACAATGAGCAGTTCTTC. Translating gives CASSQERGAYNEQFF. Full variable domain (remainder filled in from reference TRBV14 and TRBJ2-1): EAGVTQFPSHSVIEKGQTVTLRCDPISGHDNLYWYRRVMGKEIKFLLHFVKESKQDESGMPNNRFLAERTGGTYSTLKVQPAELEDSGVYFCASSQERGAYNEQFFGPGTRLTVL.

The chain recombines TRBV30 with TRBJ2-1; 12 positions agree with TRBD2. CDR1 and CDR2 (germline): GTSNPN, SVGIG (reference sequence). V gave up 1 base and J gave up 5 bases; unmatched junction bases: 9. The CDR3 runs 17 residues. The CDR3 nucleotides are TGTGCCTGGAGTGGCAGGACTAGCGGGAAACCCCACAATGAGCAGTTCTTC. This sequence encodes CAWSGRTSGKPHNEQFF. The complete variable domain, with remaining parts taken from reference TRBV30 and TRBJ2-1, reads SQTIHQWPATLVQPVGSPLSLECTVEGTSNPNLYWYRQAAGRGLQLLFYSVGIGQISSEVPQNLSASRPQDRQFILSSKKLLLSDSGFYLCAWSGRTSGKPHNEQFFGPGTRLTVL.

This clonotype was counted between two and nine times. The rearrangement uses TRBV2 and TRBJ2-7; perhaps TRBD1 as D (6 bases). The CDR3 has 14 amino acids. The germline V gene has CDR1 SNHLY and CDR2 FYNNEI. Trimming took off 3 bases at V and 6 bases at J, with 15 bases between the two ends. The CDR3 DNA reads TGTGCCAGCAGTGATTCGACAGGCCGGCTCGAGCAGTACTTC. This sequence encodes CASSDSTGRLEQYF. Supplemented by reference TRBV2 and TRBJ2-7, the full variable domain reads EPEVTQTPSHQVTQMGQEVILRCVPISNHLYFYWYRQILGQKVEFLVSFYNNEISEKSEIFDDQFSVERPDGSNFTLKIRSTKLEDSAMYFCASSDSTGRLEQYFGPGTRLTVT.

The genes are TRBV10-3 and TRBJ2-2, with a weak D call TRBD2 (6 bases). Germline V lookup: CDR1 ENHRY, CDR2 SYGVKD. This CDR3 has 16 amino acids. Trimming left V 2 bases short and J 0 bases short, with 10 bases between. CDR3 bases: TGTGCCATCAGTGAGCTCCCGGGGGCGAACACCGGGGAGCTGTTTTTT. Amino acid sequence: CAISELPGANTGELFF.

This clonotype was seen repeatedly, ten times or more. The rearrangement joins TRBV6-2 or TRBV6-3 to TRBJ2-7; 9 positions match TRBD1. Germline V CDR1 and CDR2: MNHEY, SVGEGT. The CDR3 extends over 12 amino acids. J gave up 4 bases and V 7 bases, and 2 bases lay outside the gene matches. CDR3 residues: CASNRGPYEQYF. The CDR3 DNA reads as TGTGCCAGCAACAGGGGGCCGTACGAGCAGTACTTC.

This clonotype was found a few times. V and J are TRBV7-2 and TRBJ2-5, with 7 bases that match TRBD1. Germline CDR1 and CDR2: SGHTA and FQGNSA. V lost 0 bases, J lost 5 bases, and 12 bases stayed unmatched. This CDR3 has 17 residues. CDR3 in amino acids: CASSLAPTGALSETQYF. DNA for the CDR3: TGTGCCAGCAGCTTAGCGCCTACAGGGGCGCTATCTGAGACCCAGTACTTC.

This clonotype was seen more than once but under ten times. The V call is TRBV12-3 or TRBV12-4, the J call TRBJ2-7; unclear D gene. This CDR3 comprises 9 residues. With 10 bases removed from V and 7 bases from J, the gap between germline ends came to 8 bases. The CDR3 loop reads CATVQEQYF. For the CDR3, the DNA is TGTGCCACGGTTCAGGAGCAGTACTTC.

V and J are TRBV10-3 and TRBJ2-1, with 9 bases identical to TRBD1. The V and J ends lost 10 bases and 4 bases, in that order; junction bases with no gene match: 5. CDR1 and CDR2 (germline): ENHRY, SYGVKD. The CDR3 runs to 13 residues. The CDR3 nucleotides read TGTGCCACCGGGACAGGGAATTACAATGAGCAGTTCTTC. Its translation is CATGTGNYNEQFF.

A few counts support this clonotype. The rearrangement uses TRBV5-1 and TRBJ2-5, with D maybe TRBD1 (6 bases). The CDR3 loop spans 14 amino acids. Trimming removed 4 bases from V and 5 bases from J, with 15 bases in between. CDR1 and CDR2 (germline): SGHRS, YFSETQ. CDR3 sequence (DNA): TGCGCCAGCAGCCGTTGGACAGATAAGGAGACCCAGTACTTC. It is translated as CASSRWTDKETQYF. The full variable domain, completed using reference TRBV5-1 and TRBJ2-5, is KAGVTQTPRYLIKTRGQQVTLSCSPISGHRSVSWYQQTPGQGLQFLFEYFSETQRNKGNFPGRFSGRQFSNSRSEMNVSTLELGDSALYLCASSRWTDKETQYFGPGTRLLVL.

The chain combines TRBV5-1 with TRBJ2-7; 14 bases line up with TRBD2. The CDR3 totals 16 residues. Germline V gives CDR1 SGHRS, CDR2 YFSETQ. V trimming: 4 bases; J trimming: 3 bases; junction bases outside the gene matches: 6. The CDR3 reads CASSPRTSGRLYEQYF. CDR3 sequence (DNA): TGCGCCAGCAGCCCACGGACTAGCGGGAGGCTCTACGAGCAGTACTTC.

This clonotype was picked up a small number of times. The rearrangement joins TRBV11-3 to TRBJ2-2; TRBD1 might be the D (6 bases). This CDR3 is built from 14 residues. CDR1 and CDR2 (germline): SGHNT, YENEEA. V was cut by 2 bases and J by 7 bases, with 11 bases left in between. CDR3 bases: TGTGCCAGCAGCTTAAAGGGGGAGAACGGGGAGCTGTTTTTT. As protein: CASSLKGENGELFF.

A few counts support this clonotype. J is TRBJ2-1 and V is TRBV15, with 16 bases matching TRBD2. CDR3 length equals 16 residues. Germline V CDR1 and CDR2: LNHNV, YYDKDF (reference sequence). J lost 15 bases, V lost 5 bases, and 13 bases had no gene match. The CDR3 region is CATSGGTSGGALGWFF. The CDR3 DNA reads as TGTGCCACCAGCGGAGGGACTAGCGGGGGGGCCCTAGGGTGGTTCTTC.

This clonotype was picked up a small number of times. V usage is TRBV18 and J usage is TRBJ2-7; 8 positions match TRBD1. V gave up 4 bases and J gave up 3 bases; unmatched junction bases: 2. Germline V CDR1 and CDR2: KGHSH, LQKENI. CDR3 length: 13 amino acids. The CDR3: CASSRQGRYEQYF. The CDR3 nucleotides read TGTGCCAGCTCACGACAGGGGCGCTACGAGCAGTACTTC.

At least ten counts were recorded for this clonotype. This rearrangement joins TRBV20-1 to TRBJ2-2, with TRBD1 matching over 8 bases. The CDR3 totals 13 residues. The J segment lost 5 bases and the V segment lost 8 bases, leaving 7 bases of the junction unmatched. Germline-derived CDR1 and CDR2 are DFQATT and SNEGSKA (reference sequence). CDR3 protein: CSPYRGRTGELFF. CDR3 bases: TGCAGTCCTTACAGGGGGAGAACCGGGGAGCTGTTTTTT.

A remark on this clonotype: The junction and the germline gene differ at one end; a read error may be behind it. The chain joins TRBV20-1 to TRBJ2-2; the D gene is possibly TRBD1 (6 bases). This CDR3 comprises 13 residues. Germline V gene data show CDR1 as DFQATT and CDR2 as SNEGSKA (reference sequence). DNA of the CDR3: TGCAGTGCTAGAGCCAGGGGAGCCGGGGAGCCGTTTTTT. It codes for CSARARGAGEPFF.